Listed here are 14 T cell receptor beta chains from one sample, sequenced in a study of cytomegalovirus exposure and HLA in healthy donors. Libraries were prepared by immunoSEQ multiplex PCR; TCRdb keeps only in-frame clonotypes and omits some of them. There are some 60,000 clones in the sample; approximately 94% occur only once, and about 4.1% lies in the top ten. Sequencing was done on a sample of PBMCs. These TCRs come from a man younger than 30 in good health and CMV-seropositive.

The chain recombines TRBV6-6 with TRBJ2-5, with 7 bases fitting TRBD1. This CDR3 contains 14 residues. The junction had 3 bases not matched to a gene; V was cut back by 0 bases and J by 5 bases. Germline CDR1 and CDR2: MNHNY and SVGAGI (reference sequence). As DNA, the CDR3 is TGTGCCAGCAGTTACTCCGGGACAGATGAGACCCAGTACTTC. Protein: CASSYSGTDETQYF.

CDR3 DNA: TGTGCCAGCAGCCTTTCACAGGGTTTTGAAGCTTTCTTT. Translated, it gives CASSLSQGFEAFF. J is TRBJ1-1 and V is TRBV28; a weak D match, TRBD1 (6 bases). The CDR3 totals 13 residues. Germline values: CDR1 MDHEN, CDR2 SYDVKM. Trimming stripped 6 bases from V and 7 bases from J, with 15 bases between. Drawing the rest from reference TRBV28 and TRBJ1-1, the complete variable domain is DVKVTQSSRYLVKRTGEKVFLECVQDMDHENMFWYRQDPGLGLRLIYFSYDVKMKEKGDIPEGYSVSREKKERFSLILESASTNQTSMYLCASSLSQGFEAFFGQGTRLTVV.

The V call is TRBV21-1, the J call TRBJ2-3; the D call of TRBD2 is as the table states it, not checked on the DNA. TRBV21-1 constitutes a pseudogene. This CDR3 region has 18 residues. The chain's CDR3 is CASSKASGRPSSTDTQYF. The CDR3 DNA sequence: TGTGCCAGCAGCAAAGCCAGCGGGAGGCCAAGTAGCACAGATACGCAGTATTTT.

Only one count was recorded for this clone. The chain joins TRBV29-1 to TRBJ2-7; D is perhaps TRBD2 (5 bases). The germline gives CDR1 SQVTM, CDR2 ANQGSEA. The CDR3 runs to 14 residues. V lost 4 bases, J lost 6 bases, and 19 bases lay in between. CDR3 protein: CSVGLRDLPSEQYF. CDR3 nucleotides: TGCAGCGTTGGTTTGAGGGATTTGCCCTCCGAGCAGTACTTC.

This rearrangement joins TRBV27 to TRBJ1-4, with D maybe TRBD1 (5 bases). The CDR3 sequence is 17 residues long. The germline V gene encodes CDR1 MNHEY and CDR2 SMNVEV (reference sequence). V lost 7 bases, J lost 0 bases, and 18 bases lay in between. CDR3 coding DNA: TGTGCCAGCAAAAAGGGTGGGGCCGATGCAACTAATGAAAAACTGTTTTTT. It yields the protein CASKKGGADATNEKLFF.

The chain uses TRBV28 and TRBJ2-1, with TRBD2 matching over 9 bases. This CDR3 region has 15 residues. Germline V lookup: CDR1 MDHEN, CDR2 SYDVKM. Trimming at V came to 5 bases and at J to 5 bases, leaving 7 bases not matched to a gene. The CDR3 region is CASSPVREGNNEQFF. CDR3 DNA: TGTGCCAGCAGTCCCGTGCGGGAGGGGAACAATGAGCAGTTCTTC.

V and J are TRBV5-6 and TRBJ2-2, with D unresolved. The CDR3 runs to 12 residues. In germline, CDR1 is SGHDT, CDR2 YYEEEE. V lost 2 bases and J 5 bases, leaving 4 bases between the germline ends. CDR3 sequence (DNA): TGTGCCAGCAGCTTTTTAACCGGGGAGCTGTTTTTT. Its translation is CASSFLTGELFF.

The genes are TRBV10-3 and TRBJ2-6, with TRBD1 identical over 7 bases. V was clipped by 4 bases and J by 2 bases; unmatched bases: 2. The CDR3 runs to 15 residues. Per germline, CDR1 ENHRY and CDR2 SYGVKD. The CDR3 nucleotides read TGTGCCATCAGTGGGACAGGAGCTGGGGCCAACGTCCTGACTTTC. It translates to CAISGTGAGANVLTF.

The chain uses TRBV19 and TRBJ2-1; 7 bases fit TRBD2. From germline, CDR1 is LNHDA and CDR2 SQIVND (reference sequence). V was clipped by 8 bases and J by 6 bases; unmatched bases: 10. This CDR3 is 14 amino acids long. The CDR3 protein is CASGGGERLNEQFF. In nucleotides, the CDR3 is TGTGCCAGTGGGGGAGGGGAGAGGCTCAATGAGCAGTTCTTC.

The chain joins TRBV2 to TRBJ1-4; maybe TRBD1 (5 bases). Germline V gene lookup returns CDR1 SNHLY and CDR2 FYNNEI. The V and J ends lost 4 bases and 0 bases respectively, with 6 bases between them. The CDR3 extends over 14 amino acids. CDR3 in DNA: TGTGCCAGCAGTGGACAGCCAACTAATGAAAAACTGTTTTTT. Protein product: CASSGQPTNEKLFF.

The chain joins TRBV19 to TRBJ2-1, with 10 bases identical to TRBD1. This CDR3 is 15 amino acids long. Germline CDR1 LNHDA, CDR2 SQIVND (reference sequence). Losses at the gene ends were 6 bases for V and 7 bases for J; bases not matched to a gene: 9. CDR3 DNA: TGTGCCAGTAGCATAAGACAGGGGGCATGGAATGAGCAGTTCTTC. This gives the protein CASSIRQGAWNEQFF.

The J gene is TRBJ1-5, the V gene TRBV19; D ambiguous. Germline V gene data show CDR1 as LNHDA and CDR2 as SQIVND (reference sequence). V lost 7 bases to trimming and J lost 5 bases, with 18 bases between them. The CDR3 sequence is 15 residues long. In DNA, the CDR3 is TGTGCCAGTACCGAGCTGGGAGGAGATCATCAGCCCCAGCATTTT. The encoded protein is CASTELGGDHQPQHF.

V and J are TRBV19 and TRBJ2-1, with TRBD1 as a possible D gene (5 bases). This CDR3 contains 17 residues. Germline-derived CDR1 and CDR2 are LNHDA and SQIVND (reference sequence). The V gene lost 1 base and the J gene lost 0 bases, with 13 bases spanning the gap. The CDR3 sequence is CASSIAFTDSSYNEQFF. The CDR3 nucleotides are TGTGCCAGTAGTATAGCGTTTACAGACAGCTCCTACAATGAGCAGTTCTTC.

The CDR3 spells CAISDPGLAELYEQYF. The CDR3 coding sequence is TGTGCCATCAGTGACCCGGGACTAGCGGAGCTCTACGAGCAGTACTTC. The chain has TRBV10-3 and TRBJ2-7, with 11 bases lining up with TRBD2. Germline CDR1 is ENHRY and CDR2 is SYGVKD. This CDR3 has 16 amino acids. The V gene end was trimmed by 3 bases and the J gene end by 3 bases; junction bases not matched to a gene: 7.